The rows below give T cell receptor beta chains drawn from one sample of a study of T cell responses to AZD1222 COVID-19 vaccine. Profiling relied on immunoSEQ multiplex PCR, and the TCRdb table lists in-frame clones only, not all of them. Of about 130,000 clones detected, about 92% appear once; the ten largest clones hold about 8.6%. Sequenced material: peripheral blood, taken on day 0 of AZD1222 vaccination. The receptors shown here come from an adult in good health. The CDR3 runs from the conserved cysteine through the conserved F or W. Fields, in order: CDR3 protein, V gene, CDR3 length.

CASSQGAGGGVPYEKLFF TRBV4-2 18
CASSLGAGYNTDTQYF TRBV7-6 16
CASSPTGSYGYTF TRBV7-3 13
CASSFGQNTGELFF TRBV7-3 14
CASGRGGYEQYF TRBV21-1 12
CASSLEYPLREQYF TRBV5-8 14
CASSLALGGNTIYF TRBV5-6 14
CASNWDRGSSGNTIYF TRBV2 16
CASRPRGENTEAFF TRBV5-1 14
CASSLGFQGYGYTF TRBV7-9 14
CASSPQPPGGGETQYF TRBV4-1 16
CASSDLNTEYSPLHF TRBV6-1 15
CASSLRSGLLIYEQYF TRBV5-5 16
CASSPGQGAESPLHF TRBV13 15
CASSTVLAGNNEQFF TRBV19 15
CASKTDRGFTSGANVLTF TRBV19 18
CASSQVYGDYGYTF TRBV14 14
CASSPRTGFNSPLHF TRBV19 15
CASSYRAVRLTQYF TRBV6-2/TRBV6-3 14
CASSQGVPYGYTF TRBV3-1/TRBV3-2 13
CASSHGQAYNSPLHF TRBV6-5 15
CASSPSLREAGGTEAFF TRBV5-1 17
CASSSPGNYEQYF TRBV7-9 13
CASSSTGGSTDTQYF TRBV5-8 15
CASSLTGNYGYTF TRBV2 13
CASSLGQRNTEAFF TRBV5-4 14
CASSPPPGGFEAFF TRBV18 14
CASSFSGDKLFF TRBV12-3/TRBV12-4 12
CASSSTGLGNEKLFF TRBV28 15
CASRLTGQSTEAFF TRBV6-4 14
CASSFQGLAGVKETQYF TRBV19 17
CASSQVEAIRGDTQYF TRBV4-2 16
CASSPDRRDTEAFF TRBV6-2/TRBV6-3 14
CASRLRGGANYGYTF TRBV27 15
CASSLRDMNTEAFF TRBV5-1 14
CASSLRDNNQPQHF TRBV4-1 14
CASSARPRGPTGNTIYF TRBV7-8 17
CASSLDRTVRESPLHF TRBV5-1 16
CASSAGTGGRTHGYTF TRBV5-1 16
CASSSETGQGREQYF TRBV5-1 15
CASSGGNTIYF TRBV3-1/TRBV3-2 11
CASSQDERAHFSGETQYF TRBV4-1 18
CASKGSNNSPLHF TRBV6-5 13
CASSLSRNTIYF TRBV12-3/TRBV12-4 12
CASSPMWDSWGEAFF TRBV18 15
CASSFRDTGELFF TRBV6-2/TRBV6-3 13
CASSLSTGTYGYTF TRBV7-9 14
CASSLQESSGNTIYF TRBV7-6 15
CASSLDPGVFDGYTF TRBV7-8 15
CASSLGGTNEKLFF TRBV5-1 14
CSVGQGGASNQPQHF TRBV29-1 15
CASSLGRGGLDYGYTF TRBV7-2 16
CASSLALNQPQHF TRBV5-4 13
CASSRWAGVGEKLFF TRBV27 15